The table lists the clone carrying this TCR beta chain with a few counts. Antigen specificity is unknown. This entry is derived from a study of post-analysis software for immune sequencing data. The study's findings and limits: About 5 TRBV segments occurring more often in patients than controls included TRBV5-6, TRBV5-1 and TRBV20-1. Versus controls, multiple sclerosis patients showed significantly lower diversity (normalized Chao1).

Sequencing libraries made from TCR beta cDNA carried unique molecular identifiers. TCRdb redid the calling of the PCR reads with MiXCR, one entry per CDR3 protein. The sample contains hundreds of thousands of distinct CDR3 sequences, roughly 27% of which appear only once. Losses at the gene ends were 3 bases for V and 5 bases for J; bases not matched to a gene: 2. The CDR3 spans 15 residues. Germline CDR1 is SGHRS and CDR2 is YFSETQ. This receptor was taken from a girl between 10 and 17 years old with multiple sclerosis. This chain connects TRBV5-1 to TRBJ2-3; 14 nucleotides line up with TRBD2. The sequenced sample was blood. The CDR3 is CASSYGLAGGDTQYF. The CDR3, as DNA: TGCGCCAGCAGCTACGGACTAGCGGGGGGAGATACGCAGTATTTT. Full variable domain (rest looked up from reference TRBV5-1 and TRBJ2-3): KAGVTQTPRYLIKTRGQQVTLSCSPISGHRSVSWYQQTPGQGLQFLFEYFSETQRNKGNFPGRFSGRQFSNSRSEMNVSTLELGDSALYLCASSYGLAGGDTQYFGPGTRLTVL.